This TCR beta chain is from a study of human T cells and chemical hapten exposure (dated by TCRdb to 2020 to 2023). With respect to the entire study: For sensitization, 2% DPC in acetone was applied to a 2 cm by 2 cm area of upper inner arm skin. Throughout the study period of about 25 weeks, patients also received therapeutic DPC doses to the scalp every week. Patch tests used Finn chambers with 0.01% DPC on the upper back, scored after 6 days by International Contact Dermatitis Research Group standards. The patient cohort, mostly female, included alopecia areata with under or over 50% scalp involvement, alopecia totalis and alopecia universalis. Libraries were pooled for sequencing, and per-sample TCR yields varied mainly because of small differences in library volumes within the pool. In alopecia patients, the study followed how the peripheral blood TCR repertoire changed in vivo over primary and secondary sensitization to diphenylcyclopropenone (DPC), a hapten. Blood was sampled from patients pre-sensitization (week 0) and at 2, 6 and about 24 weeks after DPC sensitization. Blood for TCR sequencing was provided by twenty-nine alopecia patients at one to four time points (pre-sensitization, 2, 6 and 24 weeks). Each blood RNA sample was used to sequence both TCR alpha and TCR beta chains.

This clonotype has at least ten counts. What antigen it recognizes has not been identified. No much larger clone is present one base from it, and per-base qualities are unavailable. Receptors were amplified or captured by RACE. The instrument given in TCRdb is NextSeq 500. During library preparation, unique molecular identifiers were attached to individual cDNA molecules so that TCRs could be counted in a quantitative, reproducible way. The study's processing was this. The median number of TCRs per sample was over 95,000, ranging from roughly 23,224 to 700,000. V, J and CDR3 annotation of the TCR reads was performed with the Decombinator software suite. For PS versus PT1 abundance plots, all samples were subsampled to the same number of TCRs (28,000). Expanded TCRs were defined as absent before sensitization and observed at least eight times at the 2-week time point. TCRdb reran the public reads through fastp at Q25 and MiXCR, keeping productive beta chains. Entries that share a CDR3 protein sequence are merged under the most common genes and DNA. The V and J calls here are based on TCRdb, not the publication. A total of tens of thousands of distinct CDR3 sequences appear in this sample, 9% to 9.5% of them only once. The ten top clones hold 20% to 30% of the sample.

General conclusions and limits of the study: No change with DPC sensitization was found in the number of TCRs above 1 in 1000 frequency, and no evidence of global repertoire structure alterations was found. A positive correlation was found between the number of PT1 expanded TCRs and patch test score, with significance reached at thresholds 8, 16 and 32 but not 4. Expanded TCRs formed significantly more large CDR3 similarity clusters than pre-sensitization or healthy control sets, consistent with antigen-driven responses. Alopecia, a presumed autoimmune disease, was present in all patients, so the immune response of the patients might differ from that of healthy individuals. Repeated subsampling changed both the strength of the expansion versus patch-test correlation and the threshold at which that correlation became significant.

The time point label, as the study defines it: patch test 3, about 24 weeks after DPC sensitization. In light of the paper, this sample's treatment or condition label describes: therapeutic diphenylcyclopropenone sensitization with weekly scalp DPC. Total RNA was extracted from unfractionated whole blood collected in Tempus Blood RNA tubes. At every patch-test visit, the blood draw took place before the patch test was put on. To be eligible, patients had to be aged 18 to 70, diagnosed with alopecia and judged suitable for DPC therapy, while pregnant patients were excluded. Its CDR3 holds 10 amino acids, cysteine through phenylalanine. The retained sequence is limited to the CDR3, 30 bases, with the frame set at the first base. CDR1 DFQATT and CDR2 SNEGSKA were looked up in the germline V gene (reference sequence). V was cut back by 7 bases and J by 5 bases, leaving a gap of 5 bases between them.

This clonotype originated in a middle-aged man with alopecia areata. Some clones in this sample may be carry-over from other donors' samples. Recombination connected TRBV20-1 to TRBJ2-2; the D gene remains uncertain. The sample was whole blood, taken in connection with sensitization to the hapten diphenylcyclopropenone (DPC). The CDR3 amino acid sequence is: CSVGTGELFF. The bases are TGCAGTGTCGGGACCGGGGAGCTGTTTTTT.